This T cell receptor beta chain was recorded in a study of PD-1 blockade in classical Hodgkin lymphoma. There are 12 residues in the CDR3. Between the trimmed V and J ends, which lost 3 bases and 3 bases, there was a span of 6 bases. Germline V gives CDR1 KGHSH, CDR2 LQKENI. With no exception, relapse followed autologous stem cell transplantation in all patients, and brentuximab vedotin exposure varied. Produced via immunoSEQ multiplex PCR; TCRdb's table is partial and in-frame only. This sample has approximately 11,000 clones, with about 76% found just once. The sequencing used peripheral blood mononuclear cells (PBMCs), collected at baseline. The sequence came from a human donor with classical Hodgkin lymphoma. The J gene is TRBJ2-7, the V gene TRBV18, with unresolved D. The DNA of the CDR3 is TGTGCCAGCTCACCGACAAGCTACGAGCAGTACTTC. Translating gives CASSPTSYEQYF. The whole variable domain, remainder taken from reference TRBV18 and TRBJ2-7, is NAGVMQNPRHLVRRRGQEARLRCSPMKGHSHVYWYRQLPEEGLKFMVYLQKENIIDESGMPKERFSAEFPKEGPSILRIQQVVRGDSAAYFCASSPTSYEQYFGPGTRLTVT.